What follows are 8 T cell receptor beta chains derived from one specimen sequenced in a study of T cells after yellow fever vaccination. TCRdb reprocessed the 5' RACE reads with MiXCR, giving one entry per CDR3 protein. The sample has 450,000 to 650,000 distinct CDR3 sequences, 21% seen once; the top ten hold roughly a sixth. The sample was PBMCs, taken about 20 days after the first yellow fever vaccination. These receptors all come from a young man who received the YFV17D yellow fever vaccine.

This clonotype was observed a handful of times. The genes are TRBV5-1 and TRBJ1-1, with D possibly matching TRBD1 (5 bases). Trimming shortened V by 3 bases and J by 6 bases, and 21 bases separated the two germline ends. The CDR3 is 16 residues long. Per the germline V gene, CDR1 is SGHRS and CDR2 is YFSETQ. The CDR3 DNA is TGCGCCAGCAGCTCCCAGCCCGGGGGGGGTATCGCTGAAGCTTTCTTT. It encodes CASSSQPGGGIAEAFF.

This clonotype was recorded a few times. J is TRBJ2-1 and V is TRBV20-1; 8 bases are a match to TRBD2. The trim removed 1 base at V and 9 bases at J, leaving 11 bases unmatched. Germline V gene data show CDR1 as DFQATT and CDR2 as SNEGSKA (reference sequence). This CDR3 has 15 amino acids. For the CDR3, the DNA is TGCAGTGCTAGAGGTGCGAAGCGGGGGATTAGTGAGCAGTTCTTC. Protein sequence: CSARGAKRGISEQFF.

V is TRBV24-1 and J is TRBJ2-1, with a weak D call TRBD2 (6 bases). CDR1 and CDR2 (germline): KGHDR, SFDVKD. V was pared by 0 bases and J by 7 bases, with 6 bases between. The CDR3 runs 13 residues. In DNA form, the CDR3 reads TGTGCCACCAGTGATTTGGGGGGGAATGAGCAGTTCTTC. It translates to CATSDLGGNEQFF.

This clonotype was detected only a few times. The gene calls are TRBV7-2 and TRBJ2-1; 7 nucleotides agree with TRBD2. In germline, CDR1 is SGHTA, CDR2 FQGNSA. CDR3 length: 13 amino acids. V lost 5 bases to trimming and J lost 6 bases; unmatched junction nucleotides: 4. DNA of the CDR3: TGTGCCAGCAGCGCTCTAGCGGTCAATGAGCAGTTCTTC. This gives the protein CASSALAVNEQFF.

This clonotype was picked up a small number of times. This chain links TRBV9 with TRBJ2-2, with D unresolved. CDR3 size: 11 residues. Per germline, CDR1 SGDLS and CDR2 YYNGEE. Between the trimmed V and J ends, which lost 5 bases and 8 bases, there was a span of 7 bases. The CDR3 nucleotides are TGTGCCAGCAGAACCACGGGGGAGCTGTTTTTT. This codes for CASRTTGELFF.

The chain links TRBV12-3 or TRBV12-4 to TRBJ1-6, with D maybe TRBD1 (6 bases). Trimming stripped 5 bases from V and 10 bases from J, with 15 bases between. This CDR3 spans 14 amino acids. The CDR3 region is CASSRAQGGSPLHF. The CDR3 nucleotides read TGTGCCAGCAGTCGGGCACAGGGAGGCTCACCCCTCCACTTT.

The chain joins TRBV6-5 to TRBJ1-1; D possibly corresponds to TRBD1 (6 bases). The germline V gene has CDR1 MNHEY and CDR2 SVGAGI. V was cut by 6 bases and J by 2 bases, with 10 bases left in between. This CDR3 is built from 13 residues. CDR3 in amino acids: CASRYRDNTEAFF. Written as DNA, the CDR3 is TGTGCCAGCAGGTACAGGGATAACACTGAAGCTTTCTTT.

Only a few counts were recorded for this clonotype. The gene calls are TRBV7-6 and TRBJ2-7; tentatively, D is TRBD2 (5 bases). The V end was cut by 6 bases, the J end by 8 bases, with 11 bases between. The germline CDR1 and CDR2 sequences are SGHVS and FNYEAQ. The CDR3 runs to 11 residues. CDR3 in DNA: TGTGCCAGCAGTCCCGGGGTCCAGCAGTACTTC. It specifies CASSPGVQQYF.